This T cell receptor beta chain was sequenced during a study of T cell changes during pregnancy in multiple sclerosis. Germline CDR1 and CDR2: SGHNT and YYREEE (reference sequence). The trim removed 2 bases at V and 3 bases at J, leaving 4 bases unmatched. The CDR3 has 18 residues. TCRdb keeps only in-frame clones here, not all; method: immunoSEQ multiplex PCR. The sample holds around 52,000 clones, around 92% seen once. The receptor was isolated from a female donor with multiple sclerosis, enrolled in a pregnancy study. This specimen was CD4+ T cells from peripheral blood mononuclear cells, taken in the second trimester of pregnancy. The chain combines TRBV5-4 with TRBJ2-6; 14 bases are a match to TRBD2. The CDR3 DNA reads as TGTGCCAGCAGCTTAGGACTAGCGGGGGGTGGTGGGGCCAACGTCCTGACTTTC. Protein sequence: CASSLGLAGGGGANVLTF.